Sequencing of this T cell receptor (beta chain) was carried out in a study of blood T cell repertoires in COVID-19. Overall study context: PBMCs, B-cell-depleted T cells, or T cells were the source of the cDNA or gDNA that made up the material.

The CDR3 totals 15 residues. The V gene lost 1 base and the J gene lost 7 bases, with 13 bases spanning the gap. Germline loops: CDR1 SEHNR, CDR2 FQNEAQ (reference sequence). Some clones are missing from TCRdb's copy, which holds only in-frame ones; the method was immunoSEQ multiplex PCR. The table records nearly 250,000 clones, 82% of them present only once. The sample comprised peripheral blood. The chain employs TRBV7-9 and TRBJ1-4; D is undetermined. This TCR derives from a woman over 75 with acute or convalescent COVID-19. CDR3 DNA sequence: TGTGCCAGCAGCTTAGTCGGGGTACTGGGTGAAAAACTGTTTTTT. Protein: CASSLVGVLGEKLFF.